The T cell receptor (beta chain) described here comes from a study of shared T cell receptors in the human thymus. Method: immunoSEQ multiplex PCR; TCRdb's copy keeps in-frame clones and lacks some. The table includes 630,000 or so clones, about 90% detected once. Germline V lookup: CDR1 SGHDT, CDR2 YYEEEE. This CDR3 is built from 15 residues. The V gene end was trimmed by 2 bases and the J gene end by 4 bases; junction bases not matched to a gene: 7. The same data also contributed to another study, on human thymus T cells. That paper notes: Usage of V and J genes appeared biased in thymic and blood repertoires.

This clonotype originated in a boy under two years old with a congenital heart defect. The rearrangement joins TRBV5-6 to TRBJ2-7; 9 bases are shared with TRBD1. Material for sequencing was thymocytes. CDR3: CASSLPVGQGYEQYF. DNA of the CDR3: TGTGCCAGCAGCTTACCGGTGGGACAGGGTTACGAGCAGTACTTC.